Listed below are T cell receptor beta chains from one sample, sequenced in a study of beta chain features in type 1 diabetes. Some clones are missing from TCRdb's copy, which holds only in-frame ones; the method was immunoSEQ multiplex PCR. Here the sample spans a few hundred thousand clones, roughly 16% being singletons. Sequenced: naive CD4+ T cells from blood. All receptors derive from a woman under 30 in good health. CDR3s include the opening cysteine and the closing phenylalanine or tryptophan. A D gene is named only where the DNA matches it firmly. Expanded clones get a size class; other rows say once, few or many, or leave the size out.

>NA|TRBD1|TRBJ1-2|TRBV2
CASRDDRGNYGYTF
TGTGCCAGCAGAGATGACAGGGGGAACTATGGCTACACCTTC
>NA|TRBD1|TRBJ2-1|TRBV15
CATSRGSGTGGNEQFF
TGTGCCACCAGCAGAGGGAGTGGGACAGGGGGGAATGAGCAGTTCTTC
>NA|NA|TRBJ1-1|TRBV2
CASRRQESTEAFF
TGTGCCAGCAGGAGACAGGAAAGCACTGAAGCTTTCTTT
>few|NA|TRBJ1-1|TRBV18
CASSPLSQAGTEAFF
TGTGCCAGCTCACCACTTTCGCAGGCAGGCACTGAAGCTTTCTTT
>NA|TRBD2|TRBJ2-1|TRBV15
CATSRDYGLAGGSEQFF
TGTGCCACCAGCAGAGATTACGGCCTAGCGGGAGGCTCTGAGCAGTTCTTC
>few|TRBD2|TRBJ2-7|TRBV7-2
CASSLGLLAGDSYEQYF
TGTGCCAGCAGCTTAGGGTTACTAGCGGGGGACTCCTACGAGCAGTACTTC
>NA|NA|TRBJ2-7|TRBV7-9
CASSLSTPSREQYF
TGTGCCAGCAGCTTATCAACCCCATCTAGAGAGCAGTACTTC
>NA|NA|TRBJ1-6|TRBV4-3
CASSQDRQEWSPLHF
TGCGCCAGCAGCCAAGATCGACAGGAGTGGTCACCCCTCCACTTT
>NA|NA|TRBJ2-5|TRBV14
CASSRTRQETQYF
TGTGCCAGCAGCCGGACACGGCAAGAGACCCAGTACTTC
>NA|TRBD1|TRBJ1-1|TRBV5-6
CASSWWDRRNTEAFF
TGTGCCAGCAGCTGGTGGGACAGAAGAAACACTGAAGCTTTCTTT
>few|NA|TRBJ1-4|TRBV19
CASSTRSDNEKLFF
TGTGCCAGTAGCACTCGGAGCGACAATGAAAAACTGTTTTTT
>few|NA|TRBJ2-3|TRBV30
CASSGGTTDTQYF
TGTGCCTCTTCTGGCGGGACCACAGATACGCAGTATTTT
>NA|NA|TRBJ2-7|TRBV28
CASSLYLPSYEQYF
TGTGCCAGCAGTTTATACTTACCCTCCTACGAGCAGTACTTC
>NA|TRBD1|TRBJ2-7|TRBV15
CATSRGGTGSSYEQYF
TGTGCCACCAGCAGAGGGGGGACAGGGAGCTCCTACGAGCAGTACTTC
>NA|NA|TRBJ1-1|TRBV5-1
CASSLVGVNTEAFF
TGCGCCAGCAGCTTGGTGGGAGTGAACACTGAAGCTTTCTTT
>NA|NA|TRBJ2-7|TRBV7-8
CASVLQGGEQYF
TGTGCCAGCGTGCTTCAGGGGGGCGAGCAGTACTTC
>few|TRBD2|TRBJ2-3|TRBV18
CASSPLAGDTDTQYF
TGTGCCAGCTCACCCCTCGCGGGAGATACAGATACGCAGTATTTT
>NA|TRBD1|TRBJ1-2|TRBV9
CASSFRDRSDGYTF
TGTGCCAGCAGCTTCCGGGACAGGTCTGACGGCTACACCTTC
>few|NA|TRBJ1-5|TRBV6-4
CASSDSSLSQPQHF
TGTGCCAGCAGTGACTCGAGTCTTAGTCAGCCCCAGCATTTT
>NA|NA|TRBJ2-1|TRBV30
CAWSGVDLSKEFF
TGTGCCTGGAGTGGGGTGGACTTGTCTAAGGAGTTCTTC
>NA|TRBD1|TRBJ2-7|TRBV29-1
CSVEGGQVGYYEQYF
TGCAGCGTTGAAGGTGGACAGGTTGGTTACTACGAGCAGTACTTC
>few|TRBD1|TRBJ2-1|TRBV28
CASSSAGTESYNEQFF
TGTGCCAGCAGTTCCGCCGGGACAGAGAGTTACAATGAGCAGTTCTTC
>NA|NA|TRBJ2-5|TRBV7-9
CASSRQVSETQYF
TGTGCCAGCAGTCGACAGGTGTCGGAGACCCAGTACTTC
>NA|NA|TRBJ2-1|TRBV7-2
CASSPDNEQFF
TGTGCCAGCAGCCCGGACAATGAGCAGTTCTTC
>NA|TRBD2|TRBJ2-1|TRBV7-9
CASSLNTGTSGNYNEQFF
TGTGCCAGCAGCTTGAATACTGGGACTAGCGGGAATTACAATGAGCAGTTCTTC
>NA|TRBD2|TRBJ2-1|TRBV7-2
CASSGGLAESSYNEQFF
TGTGCCAGCAGCGGAGGACTAGCCGAGAGCTCCTACAATGAGCAGTTCTTC
>NA|TRBD2|TRBJ2-3|TRBV7-9
CASSFALLAEGTDTQYF
TGTGCCAGCAGCTTCGCCCTCCTAGCGGAGGGCACAGATACGCAGTATTTT
>NA|TRBD2|TRBJ2-7|TRBV25-1
CASTSSGRTHEQYF
TGTGCCAGCACTTCTAGCGGGAGAACCCACGAGCAGTACTTC
>NA|TRBD1|TRBJ2-7|TRBV29-1
CSVDSGTATYEQYF
TGCAGCGTTGATTCCGGGACAGCCACCTACGAGCAGTACTTC
>NA|TRBD1|TRBJ2-5|TRBV5-1
CASSLGSGTGQETQYF
TGCGCCAGCAGCTTGGGCTCCGGGACAGGACAAGAGACCCAGTACTTC
>NA|NA|TRBJ2-1|TRBV11-2
CASSSRGGGDNYNEQFF
TGTGCCAGCAGCTCCCGAGGGGGGGGTGATAATTACAATGAGCAGTTCTTC
>NA|NA|TRBJ1-2|TRBV28
CASSSAANYGYTF
TGTGCCAGCAGTTCCGCAGCTAACTATGGCTACACCTTC
>NA|NA|TRBJ2-1|TRBV11-1
CASSLAIRSSYNEQFF
TGTGCCAGCAGCTTAGCGATTAGGAGCTCCTACAATGAGCAGTTCTTC
>NA|NA|TRBJ1-1|TRBV9
CASSANRRGTEAFF
TGTGCCAGCAGCGCTAACAGGCGGGGCACTGAAGCTTTCTTT
>few|NA|TRBJ2-5|TRBV7-2
CASSFNGQETQYF
TGTGCCAGCAGCTTTAACGGTCAAGAGACCCAGTACTTC
>few|TRBD2|TRBJ2-1|TRBV11-3
CASSLEGGLAGENNEQFF
TGTGCCAGCAGCTTAGAGGGCGGACTAGCGGGAGAGAACAATGAGCAGTTCTTC
>few|TRBD1|TRBJ1-5|TRBV18
CASLLGYRGPSTCNQPQHF
TGTGCCAGCTTGCTGGGCTACAGGGGGCCGAGTACATGCAATCAGCCCCAGCATTTT
>NA|TRBD1|TRBJ1-2|TRBV30
CAWSTGGYGYTF
TGTGCCTGGAGTACAGGGGGCTATGGCTACACCTTC
>few|TRBD2|TRBJ2-1|TRBV5-1
CASSLTAGGPTEQFF
TGCGCCAGCAGCTTGACGGCGGGAGGGCCGACTGAGCAGTTCTTC
>NA|TRBD1|TRBJ2-1|TRBV5-4
CASSLGTGYNEQFF
TGTGCCAGCAGCTTAGGGACAGGGTACAATGAGCAGTTCTTC
>few|NA|TRBJ1-2|TRBV5-1
CASSLLTGLQRDYGYTF
TGCGCCAGCAGCTTGCTCACAGGGCTTCAACGTGACTATGGCTACACCTTC
>NA|TRBD2|TRBJ2-3|TRBV9
CASSPRGSGRAPGTDTQYF
TGTGCCAGCAGCCCACGTGGTAGCGGGAGGGCCCCTGGCACAGATACGCAGTATTTT
>few|TRBD1|TRBJ2-1|TRBV15
CATSRDRGPSYNEQFF
TGTGCCACCAGCAGAGACAGGGGGCCCTCCTACAATGAGCAGTTCTTC
>NA|NA|TRBJ1-5|TRBV30
CAWTLSGNQPQHF
TGTGCCTGGACCCTATCGGGCAATCAGCCCCAGCATTTT
>NA|NA|TRBJ2-1|TRBV21-1
CASSKMGGSDKFF
TGTGCCAGCAGCAAAATGGGAGGGTCGGATAAGTTCTTC
>few|NA|TRBJ1-5|TRBV23-1
CASSTWAQSNQPQHF
TGCGCCAGCAGTACGTGGGCGCAGAGCAATCAGCCCCAGCATTTT
>NA|TRBD2|TRBJ2-1|TRBV29-1
CSSGEGVYNEQFF
TGCAGTAGCGGGGAGGGAGTTTACAATGAGCAGTTCTTC
>NA|TRBD2|TRBJ2-2|TRBV28
CASSFRGLAGGHPGELFF
TGTGCCAGCAGTTTCCGGGGACTAGCGGGAGGTCATCCCGGGGAGCTGTTTTTT
>NA|NA|TRBJ2-7|TRBV7-9
CASSLSGEQYF
TGTGCCAGCAGCTTATCGGGGGAGCAGTACTTC
>NA|TRBD2|TRBJ2-1|TRBV29-1
CSVVGTRFGEQFF
TGCAGCGTTGTTGGGACTAGATTCGGTGAGCAGTTCTTC
>NA|NA|TRBJ1-4|TRBV15
CATSRGGPSRNEKLFF
TGTGCCACCAGCAGAGGTGGGCCCTCACGAAATGAAAAACTGTTTTTT
>once|TRBD1|TRBJ2-7|TRBV7-9
CASRAGTAYEQYF
TGTGCCAGCAGAGCCGGGACAGCATACGAGCAGTACTTC